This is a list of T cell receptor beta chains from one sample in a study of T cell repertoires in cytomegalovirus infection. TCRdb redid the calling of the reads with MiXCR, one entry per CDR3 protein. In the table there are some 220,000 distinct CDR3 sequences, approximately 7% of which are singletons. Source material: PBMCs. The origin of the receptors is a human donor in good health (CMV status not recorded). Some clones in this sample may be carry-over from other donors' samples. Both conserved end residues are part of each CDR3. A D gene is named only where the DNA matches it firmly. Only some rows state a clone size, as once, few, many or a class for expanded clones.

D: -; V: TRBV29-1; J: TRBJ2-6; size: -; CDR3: CSTRDTGTSGANVLTF; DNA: TGCAGCACCCGGGACACCGGGACCTCTGGGGCCAACGTCCTGACTTTC
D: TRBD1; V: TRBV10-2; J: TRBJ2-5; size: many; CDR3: CASGQGRETQYF; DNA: TGCGCCAGCGGACAGGGGAGGGAGACCCAGTACTTC
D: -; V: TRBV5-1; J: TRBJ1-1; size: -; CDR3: CASSLVGNGAEAFF; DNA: TGCGCCAGCAGCTTGGTAGGGAATGGCGCTGAAGCTTTCTTT
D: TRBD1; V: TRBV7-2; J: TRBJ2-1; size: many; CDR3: CASSSRIWDRGQNEQFF; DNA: TGTGCCAGCAGCTCTCGTATCTGGGACAGGGGGCAGAATGAGCAGTTCTTC
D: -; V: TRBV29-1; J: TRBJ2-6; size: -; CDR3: CSDGRYSGANVLTF; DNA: TGCAGCGACGGACGGTACTCTGGGGCCAACGTCCTGACTTTC
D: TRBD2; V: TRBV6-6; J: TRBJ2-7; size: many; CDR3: CASTPTSGDEQYF; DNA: TGTGCCAGCACCCCGACTAGCGGGGACGAGCAGTACTTC
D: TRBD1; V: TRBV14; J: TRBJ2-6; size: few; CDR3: CASSQVPTGGGSGANVLTF; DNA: TGTGCCAGCAGCCAAGTCCCGACAGGGGGAGGCTCTGGGGCCAACGTCCTGACTTTC
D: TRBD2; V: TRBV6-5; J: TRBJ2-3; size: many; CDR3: CASSYSAGGPSTQYF; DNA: TGTGCCAGCAGTTACTCGGCGGGGGGGCCTAGTACGCAGTATTTT
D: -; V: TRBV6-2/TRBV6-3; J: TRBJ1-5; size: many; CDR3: CASSSFSGMVHF; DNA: TGTGCCAGCAGCTCCTTTTCAGGGATGGTGCATTTT
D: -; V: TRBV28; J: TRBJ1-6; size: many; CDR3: CASRPGDTRSPLHF; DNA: TGTGCCAGCAGACCCGGGGACACGCGTTCACCCCTCCACTTT
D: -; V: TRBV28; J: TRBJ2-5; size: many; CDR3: CASSLHAGGRETQYF; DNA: TGTGCCAGCAGTCTCCACGCAGGTGGAAGGGAGACCCAGTACTTC
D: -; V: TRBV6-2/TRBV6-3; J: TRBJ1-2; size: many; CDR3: CASRPNLVWGYTF; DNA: TGTGCCAGCAGACCGAACCTCGTTTGGGGCTACACCTTC
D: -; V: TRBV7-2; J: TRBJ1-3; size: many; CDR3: CASSLADGSSGNTIYF; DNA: TGTGCCAGCAGCTTAGCCGACGGAAGCTCTGGAAACACCATATATTTT
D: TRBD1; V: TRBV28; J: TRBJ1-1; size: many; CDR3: CASTRQGAEGFF; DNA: TGTGCCAGCACCCGACAGGGGGCGGAGGGTTTCTTT
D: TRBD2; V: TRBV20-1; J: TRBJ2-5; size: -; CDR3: CSASSPLAGAETQYF; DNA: TGCAGTGCATCGAGCCCGTTAGCGGGGGCTGAGACCCAGTACTTC